Listed below are T cell receptor beta chains from one sample, sequenced in a study of blood T cells in healthy people across ages. TCRdb processed the 5' RACE reads anew with MiXCR; each CDR3 protein has one entry. This table holds some 1.5 million distinct CDR3 sequences, roughly 28% found once. Sample: blood. The receptors were sampled from a woman aged 30 to 39 in good health. Each CDR3 is given with its conserved first and last residue. A D gene is named only where the DNA matches it firmly. Expanded clones are given a class, and other clones once, few, many or no size at all.

J,size,D,V,CDR3,DNA
TRBJ1-1,-,-,TRBV27,CASSLLAGPEAFF,TGTGCCAGCAGTTTATTGGCCGGGCCCGAAGCTTTCTTT
TRBJ2-1,few,-,TRBV7-9,CASSPRADNEQFF,TGTGCCAGCAGCCCTAGGGCCGACAATGAGCAGTTCTTC
TRBJ2-7,-,TRBD2,TRBV20-1,CSAGGTFSYEQYF,TGCAGTGCGGGAGGGACCTTCTCCTACGAGCAGTACTTC
TRBJ2-3,few,-,TRBV2,CASSDVSAGTDTQYF,TGTGCCAGCAGTGATGTGTCAGCGGGCACAGATACGCAGTATTTT
TRBJ1-4,few,-,TRBV29-1,CSAFKGGANEKLFF,TGCAGCGCCTTCAAGGGGGGGGCGAATGAAAAACTGTTTTTT
TRBJ1-5,few,TRBD1,TRBV20-1,CSVRDRTGPQPQHF,TGCAGTGTTAGAGACCGGACAGGGCCTCAGCCCCAGCATTTT
TRBJ2-5,-,TRBD2,TRBV7-2,CASSFGGSRQETQYF,TGTGCCAGCAGCTTCGGCGGGAGTCGCCAAGAGACCCAGTACTTC
TRBJ2-1,-,-,TRBV14,CASSLDLALSGHNEQFF,TGTGCCAGCAGCCTTGATTTAGCGCTATCCGGCCACAATGAGCAGTTCTTC
TRBJ2-5,many,TRBD1,TRBV7-2,CASSTRTGSETQYF,TGTGCCAGCAGCACTCGGACAGGGTCGGAGACCCAGTACTTC
TRBJ1-1,-,-,TRBV6-6,CASTPTRTGSSEAFF,TGTGCCAGCACCCCAACCAGAACAGGGAGCAGTGAAGCTTTCTTT
TRBJ2-5,few,-,TRBV9,CASSPLRGIEETQYF,TGTGCCAGCAGCCCCCTCAGGGGAATTGAGGAGACCCAGTACTTC
TRBJ2-7,few,TRBD2,TRBV7-9,CASSLVREASRYEQYF,TGTGCCAGCAGCTTAGTCCGGGAGGCCTCCCGCTACGAGCAGTACTTC
TRBJ2-6,few,-,TRBV27,CASSTAYREVNVLTF,TGTGCCAGCAGTACAGCATACAGGGAGGTCAACGTCCTGACTTTC